Following are 15 T cell receptor beta chains from one sample sequenced in a study of regulatory T cells in long-lasting Graves disease. Both iRepertoire HTBI primers and Arm-PCR of CDR3 regions were used to build the TCR beta libraries. MiXCR, run by TCRdb on the multiplex PCR reads, gives a single entry per CDR3 protein. The sample shows about 470,000 distinct CDR3 sequences, around 21% of them seen only once. Time point in this sample: persistent/refractory GD, antithyroid drugs over 5 years with positive TRAb. RNA from PBMCs was the source of the TCR library. The sequencing here drew on peripheral blood mononuclear cells (PBMCs), taken when the disease was refractory, from a patient treated with antithyroid drugs. These receptors all stem from a female donor with Graves disease.

This clonotype was counted ten times or more. The V and J genes are TRBV5-1 and TRBJ2-7; D tentatively reads TRBD1 or TRBD2 (5 bases each). Trimming removed 6 bases from V and 3 bases from J, with 10 bases in between. The CDR3 spans 12 residues. From germline, CDR1 is SGHRS and CDR2 YFSETQ. CDR3 nucleotides: TGCGCCAGCACAGCGGACAACTACGAGCAGTACTTC. Translated, it gives CASTADNYEQYF.

The DNA for the CDR3 is TGTGCCTGGGATGAAATAAACACTGAAGCTTTCTTT. This translates into CAWDEINTEAFF. The chain links TRBV30 to TRBJ1-1, with D unclear. The CDR3 covers 12 residues. Trimming removed 5 bases from V and 2 bases from J, with 9 bases in between. The germline V gene encodes CDR1 GTSNPN and CDR2 SVGIG (reference sequence).

In its sample, this clonotype was seen a few times. The chain links TRBV7-9 to TRBJ2-2, with 11 bases lining up with TRBD2. The CDR3 contains 16 residues. The germline V gene has CDR1 SEHNR and CDR2 FQNEAQ (reference sequence). The trim removed 5 bases at V and 5 bases at J, leaving 7 bases unmatched. The CDR3 sequence: CASSPTSGRETGELFF. CDR3 bases: TGTGCCAGCAGCCCAACTAGCGGGAGAGAGACCGGGGAGCTGTTTTTT.

The CDR3 protein is CAPKAQKRNEQFF. In DNA form, the CDR3 reads TGCGCCCCAAAGGCTCAGAAGAGGAATGAGCAGTTCTTC. This sequence joins TRBV10-1 and TRBJ2-1, with unresolved D. The CDR3 loop spans 13 amino acids. V shed 11 bases and J shed 7 bases, with 18 bases lying between them. Germline V gives CDR1 WNHNN, CDR2 SYGVQD (reference sequence).

This chain joins TRBV10-3 and TRBJ2-3; 7 bases are a match to TRBD2. The junction had 10 bases not matched to a gene; V was cut back by 3 bases and J by 1 base. The CDR3 spans 17 residues. Germline V gives CDR1 ENHRY, CDR2 SYGVKD. The CDR3, as DNA: TGTGCCATCAGTGACCAGCGGGGCGTGACGGGCACAGATACGCAGTATTTT. This codes for CAISDQRGVTGTDTQYF.

This clonotype was detected ten times or more. V is TRBV6-5 and J is TRBJ2-7; no reliable D call. The germline V gene encodes CDR1 MNHEY and CDR2 SVGAGI. V was shortened by 2 bases and J by 2 bases, with 16 bases between the two germline ends. The CDR3 contains 16 residues. This CDR3 is CASSYQSPTRAYEQYF. The CDR3 region has the DNA TGTGCCAGCAGTTACCAGAGCCCAACACGAGCCTACGAGCAGTACTTC.

This clonotype was seen a single time. The chain has TRBV4-1 and TRBJ1-1; 9 bases fit TRBD1. With 5 bases clipped from V and 0 bases from J, the junction kept 1 base outside the gene matches. The V gene's germline CDR1 is MGHRA and CDR2 YSYEKL. The CDR3 sequence is 14 residues long. The CDR3 nucleotides read TGCGCCAGCAGCGGGACAGGGCTGAACACTGAAGCTTTCTTT. It encodes CASSGTGLNTEAFF.

The rearrangement joins TRBV4-1 to TRBJ1-6, with TRBD1 identical over 9 bases. CDR1 is MGHRA, CDR2 YSYEKL, per germline. The CDR3 spans 17 residues. J gave up 7 bases and V 0 bases, and 7 bases lay outside the gene matches. The CDR3 DNA is TGCGCCAGCAGCCAAGAACCCCTGACAGGGGGAAATTCACCCCTCCACTTT. Encoded protein: CASSQEPLTGGNSPLHF.

V and J are TRBV14 and TRBJ1-1, with a possible D match to TRBD1 (5 bases). The germline V gene encodes CDR1 SGHDN and CDR2 FVKESK. The CDR3 is 15 amino acids. V was shortened by 1 base and J by 5 bases, with 14 bases between the two germline ends. In nucleotides, the CDR3 is TGTGCCAGCAGCCAAGTCGTCGGGGGAGGGACTGAAGCTTTCTTT. Its protein product is CASSQVVGGGTEAFF.

This clonotype has ten or more counts. This sequence joins TRBV10-3 and TRBJ2-7; D may correspond to TRBD1 or TRBD2 (5 bases each). This CDR3 spans 12 amino acids. Trimming took off 11 bases at V and 4 bases at J, with 15 bases between the two ends. CDR1 is ENHRY, CDR2 SYGVKD, per germline. This chain's CDR3 is CADIQDWYEQYF. In DNA, the CDR3 is TGTGCCGACATACAGGACTGGTACGAGCAGTACTTC.

CDR3 in amino acids: CASSLEGQANTGELFF. The CDR3 region has the DNA TGTGCCAGCAGTTTAGAGGGACAGGCTAACACCGGGGAGCTGTTTTTT. The rearrangement uses TRBV28 and TRBJ2-2; 8 bases fit TRBD1. There are 16 residues in the CDR3. V dropped 2 bases and J dropped 2; count of bases not matched to a gene: 4. From germline, CDR1 is MDHEN and CDR2 SYDVKM. Combining the CDR3 with reference TRBV28 and TRBJ2-2 gives the whole variable domain DVKVTQSSRYLVKRTGEKVFLECVQDMDHENMFWYRQDPGLGLRLIYFSYDVKMKEKGDIPEGYSVSREKKERFSLILESASTNQTSMYLCASSLEGQANTGELFFGEGSRLTVL.

This clonotype has at least ten counts. The chain joins TRBV20-1 to TRBJ1-5, with 7 positions matching TRBD1. The CDR3 has 16 amino acids. V trimming: 5 bases; J trimming: 1 base; junction bases outside the gene matches: 11. Germline CDR1 DFQATT, CDR2 SNEGSKA (reference sequence). DNA of the CDR3: TGCAGTGCTTCAAGACAGGGTAAGGACAGCAATCAGCCCCAGCATTTT. It translates to CSASRQGKDSNQPQHF.

Comments on this clonotype: Being one base from a much bigger clone, this may be a read error. The V gene is TRBV28, the J gene TRBJ2-7, with D possibly matching TRBD1 (6 bases). Germline CDR1 reads MDHEN; CDR2 reads SYDVKM. This CDR3 is 12 amino acids long. V shed 10 bases and J shed 1 base, with 11 bases lying between them. The CDR3: CANRAASYEQYF. The CDR3 coding sequence is TGTGCCAACAGGGCAGCGTCCTACGAGCAGTACTTC. The full variable domain, rest sourced from reference TRBV28 and TRBJ2-7, is DVKVTQSSRYLVKRTGEKVFLECVQDMDHENMFWYRQDPGLGLRLIYFSYDVKMKEKGDIPEGYSVSREKKERFSLILESASTNQTSMYLCANRAASYEQYFGPGTRLTVT.

This clonotype was seen repeatedly, ten times or more. CDR3 region: CASSEAGLGNYGYTF. Here the CDR3 DNA reads TGTGCCAGCAGTGAAGCTGGGTTAGGGAACTATGGCTACACCTTC. V and J are TRBV2 and TRBJ1-2, with D uncertain. CDR1 and CDR2 from the germline V gene are SNHLY and FYNNEI. Between the trimmed V and J ends, which lost 0 bases and 2 bases, there was a span of 10 bases. This CDR3 spans 15 amino acids.

This clonotype was observed many times. V usage is TRBV20-1 and J usage is TRBJ1-5; possibly TRBD1 for D (6 bases). The CDR3 contains 13 residues. Trimming left V 0 bases short and J 6 bases short, with 9 bases between. The V gene's germline CDR1 is DFQATT and CDR2 SNEGSKA (reference sequence). Here the CDR3 DNA reads TGCAGTGCTAGAGAGCAGGGGTTTCAGCCCCAGCATTTT. As protein: CSAREQGFQPQHF.